The 21 T cell receptor beta chains given below trace back to one sample, sequenced in a study of regulatory T cells in long-lasting Graves disease. CDR3 regions were amplified by Arm-PCR using iRepertoire HTBI primers to build TCR beta libraries. TCRdb redid the calling of the multiplex PCR reads with MiXCR, one entry per CDR3 protein. This table has roughly 400,000 distinct CDR3 sequences, about a fifth appearing once. Noted time point: persistent/refractory GD, antithyroid drugs over 5 years with positive TRAb. PBMC-extracted RNA yielded the TCR library. The material sequenced was peripheral blood mononuclear cells (PBMCs), taken when the disease was refractory, from a patient treated with antithyroid drugs. The source of these receptors is a female donor with Graves disease.

This clonotype was counted many times. The rearrangement uses TRBV27 and TRBJ2-7; 7 positions agree with TRBD1. Per the germline V gene, CDR1 is MNHEY and CDR2 is SMNVEV (reference sequence). The CDR3 loop spans 15 amino acids. V was pared by 3 bases and J by 0 bases, with 5 bases of the junction left unmatched. CDR3: CASSFGQAFSYEQYF. The CDR3 bases are TGTGCCAGCAGTTTCGGACAGGCCTTCTCCTACGAGCAGTACTTC.

Many counts were recorded for this clonotype. The gene calls are TRBV30 and TRBJ2-7, with TRBD2 matching 7 bases. The CDR3 covers 12 residues. The germline V gene encodes CDR1 GTSNPN and CDR2 SVGIG (reference sequence). The V gene end was trimmed by 1 base and the J gene end by 5 bases; junction bases not matched to a gene: 2. CDR3 in amino acids: CAWSGTSDEQYF. The CDR3 DNA is TGTGCCTGGAGTGGAACTAGCGACGAGCAGTACTTC.

This clonotype was observed a handful of times. The chain uses TRBV4-1 and TRBJ2-7; 8 bases map to TRBD1. Germline V gene data show CDR1 as MGHRA and CDR2 as YSYEKL. The V and J ends lost 4 bases and 6 bases, in that order; junction bases with no gene match: 5. The CDR3 runs to 13 residues. The CDR3 DNA reads as TGCGCCAGCAGCCGGGACAGGCAAAGCGAGCAGTACTTC. It specifies CASSRDRQSEQYF.

The chain combines TRBV20-1 with TRBJ1-5; 7 bases align to TRBD1. The CDR3 loop spans 16 amino acids. Per germline, CDR1 DFQATT and CDR2 SNEGSKA (reference sequence). Trimming at V came to 3 bases and at J to 3 bases, leaving 11 bases not matched to a gene. This CDR3 is CSARNPTGRVNQPQHF. The CDR3 DNA follows: TGCAGTGCTAGGAACCCGACAGGGAGGGTCAATCAGCCCCAGCATTTT.

This clonotype was detected ten times or more. The chain employs TRBV7-2 and TRBJ1-4, with 7 positions matching TRBD1. This CDR3 comprises 14 residues. Germline lookup yields CDR1 SGHTA and CDR2 FQGNSA. The V segment lost 5 bases and the J segment 3 bases; nucleotides outside the gene matches: 3. The CDR3 sequence is CASSEGGPNEKLFF. The CDR3 DNA follows: TGTGCCAGCAGCGAAGGGGGCCCTAATGAAAAACTGTTTTTT. Variable domain in full (rest from reference TRBV7-2 and TRBJ1-4): GAGVSQSPSNKVTEKGKDVELRCDPISGHTALYWYRQSLGQGLEFLIYFQGNSAPDKSGLPSDRFSAERTGGSVSTLTIQRTQQEDSAVYLCASSEGGPNEKLFFGSGTQLSVL.

The chain couples TRBV29-1 to TRBJ2-3; perhaps D is TRBD1 or TRBD2 (5 bases each). The CDR3 has 15 residues. Trimming took off 1 base at V and 5 bases at J, with 16 bases between the two ends. Germline values: CDR1 SQVTM, CDR2 ANQGSEA. For the CDR3, the DNA is TGCAGCGTTGAAGGGGGCGTACTAGGAGGAGATACGCAGTATTTT. Encoded protein: CSVEGGVLGGDTQYF.

This clonotype was observed many times. This chain joins TRBV11-2 and TRBJ1-2; weak D call: TRBD1 (5 bases). V lost 1 base to trimming and J lost 6 bases, with 12 bases between them. CDR1 is SGHAT, CDR2 FQNNGV, per germline. The CDR3 has 14 residues. DNA of the CDR3: TGTGCCAGCAGCTTAGGGGGCAACGGGGATGGCTACACCTTC. It is translated as CASSLGGNGDGYTF.

This clonotype was counted ten times or more. The rearrangement joins TRBV6-1 to TRBJ1-1; D is uncertain. CDR1 is MNHNS, CDR2 SASEGT, per germline. This CDR3 has 13 residues. V was clipped by 6 bases and J by 4 bases, with 12 bases between them. CDR3 nucleotide sequence: TGTGCCAGCAGCCTAAGGGAAGGCACTGAAGCTTTCTTT. Its translation is CASSLREGTEAFF.

This clonotype was found a few times. The chain combines TRBV11-3 with TRBJ2-1; 10 positions match TRBD1. V lost 5 bases to trimming and J lost 7 bases; unmatched junction nucleotides: 8. Germline V CDR1 and CDR2: SGHNT, YENEEA. The CDR3 length is 15 residues. CDR3 coding DNA: TGTGCCAGCAGCCGACAGGGGGCGGTTCGGAATGAGCAGTTCTTC. It translates to CASSRQGAVRNEQFF. The whole variable domain, filled in from reference TRBV11-3 and TRBJ2-1, reads EAGVVQSPRYKIIEKKQPVAFWCNPISGHNTLYWYLQNLGQGPELLIRYENEEAVDDSQLPKDRFSAERLKGVDSTLKIQPAELGDSAVYLCASSRQGAVRNEQFFGPGTRLTVL.

This clonotype was counted ten times or more. The chain recombines TRBV6-5 with TRBJ1-2; D gene uncertain. The CDR3 sequence is 15 residues long. Germline CDR1 MNHEY, CDR2 SVGAGI. V lost 2 bases and J 4 bases, leaving 14 bases between the germline ends. Here the CDR3 reads CASSYARFESYGYTF. CDR3 coding DNA: TGTGCCAGCAGTTACGCTCGTTTCGAATCCTATGGCTACACCTTC.

This clonotype was seen only a few times. The chain has TRBV12-3 or TRBV12-4 and TRBJ1-5; 9 bases are a match to TRBD1. CDR3 length: 17 amino acids. The junction had 9 bases not matched to a gene; V was cut back by 4 bases and J by 2 bases. CDR3 loop: CASSSTPTGGGNQPQHF. The CDR3 region has the DNA TGTGCCAGCAGTTCTACCCCTACAGGGGGCGGCAATCAGCCCCAGCATTTT.

The sample holds a few counts of this clonotype. This chain connects TRBV12-3 or TRBV12-4 to TRBJ1-4; D call uncertain. The ends were cut back, 3 bases at V and 0 bases at J, with 17 bases in the middle. The CDR3 contains 18 residues. The CDR3 DNA follows: TGTGCCAGCAGTTTCGAGGCGGCAGCTTTCCCAACTAATGAAAAACTGTTTTTT. The encoded protein is CASSFEAAAFPTNEKLFF.

This clonotype appeared many times. This chain connects TRBV28 to TRBJ1-2, with D perhaps TRBD1 (5 bases). The CDR3 spans 13 residues. With 4 bases removed from V and 5 bases from J, the gap between germline ends came to 11 bases. Germline CDR1 MDHEN, CDR2 SYDVKM. CDR3 coding DNA: TGTGCCAGCAGTTCACCGGGACGATATGGCTACACCTTC. Its translation: CASSSPGRYGYTF.

This clonotype was detected only a few times. The J gene is TRBJ1-5, the V gene TRBV28, with no clear D. CDR1 and CDR2 from the germline V gene are MDHEN and SYDVKM. The CDR3 spans 12 residues. Trimming pared 11 bases from V and 7 bases from J, leaving 15 bases between. The CDR3 bases are TGTGCCGGAAGAAATCTGGGGCAGCCCCAGCATTTT. Its protein product is CAGRNLGQPQHF.

The chain is built from TRBV2 and TRBJ2-2, with D uncertain. This CDR3 comprises 14 residues. Germline assignment: CDR1 SNHLY and CDR2 FYNNEI. V was cut by 8 bases and J by 4 bases, with 14 bases left in between. CDR3 loop: CASGAAPSTGELFF. The CDR3 DNA follows: TGTGCCAGCGGTGCCGCCCCGAGCACCGGGGAGCTGTTTTTT.

The chain is built from TRBV29-1 and TRBJ1-2; D not certain. This CDR3 spans 14 amino acids. V lost 1 base, J lost 4 bases, and 13 bases lay in between. CDR1 is SQVTM and CDR2 is ANQGSEA in the germline V gene. CDR3 DNA: TGCAGCGTTGAAGCTCTGGAATGGGCCTATGGCTACACCTTC. Its protein product is CSVEALEWAYGYTF.

A few counts support this clonotype. The rearrangement uses TRBV5-5 and TRBJ2-7; no reliable D call. The V gene's germline CDR1 is SGHKS and CDR2 YYEKEE (reference sequence). The V end lost 2 bases, the J end lost 4 bases, and 13 bases lay between the germline ends. The CDR3 is made up of 14 amino acids. The CDR3 spells CASSLDSDWYEQYF. CDR3 DNA: TGTGCCAGCAGCTTAGACTCGGATTGGTACGAGCAGTACTTC.

Turning to this clonotype: Germline is not matched at one junction end, which may reflect a read error. The J gene is TRBJ2-7, the V gene TRBV27; a weak D match, TRBD2 (6 bases). The CDR3 has 16 residues. CDR1 and CDR2 (germline): MNHEY, SMNVEV (reference sequence). CDR3 region: CASSQDNGRQVYKQYF. CDR3 nucleotides: TGTGCCAGCAGCCAAGATAATGGGAGGCAGGTCTACAAGCAGTACTTC.

This chain uses TRBV7-6 with TRBJ2-1; 11 bases fit TRBD2. The trim removed 2 bases at V and 2 bases at J, leaving 8 bases unmatched. This CDR3 contains 18 residues. Germline assignment: CDR1 SGHVS and CDR2 FNYEAQ. The CDR3 nucleotides are TGTGCCAGCAGCTTAAGCCCCTTACTAGCGGGAGCCTACAATGAGCAGTTCTTC. It specifies CASSLSPLLAGAYNEQFF. The complete variable domain, with remaining parts taken from reference TRBV7-6 and TRBJ2-1, reads GAGVSQSPRYKVTKRGQDVALRCDPISGHVSLYWYRQALGQGPEFLTYFNYEAQQDKSGLPNDRFSAERPEGSISTLTIQRTEQRDSAMYRCASSLSPLLAGAYNEQFFGPGTRLTVL.

The V and J genes are TRBV6-1 and TRBJ1-4; 10 bases map to TRBD1. Germline CDR1 reads MNHNS; CDR2 reads SASEGT. There are 14 residues in the CDR3. The V segment lost 6 bases and the J segment 5 bases; nucleotides outside the gene matches: 3. The CDR3 DNA reads TGTGCCAGCAGGGGACAGGGGTGGAATGAAAAACTGTTTTTT. Encoded protein: CASRGQGWNEKLFF.

This clonotype was counted many times. The chain employs TRBV29-1 and TRBJ2-7; D is perhaps TRBD2 (5 bases). The CDR3 loop spans 11 amino acids. V lost 6 bases and J 2 bases, leaving 8 bases between the germline ends. Germline lookup yields CDR1 SQVTM and CDR2 ANQGSEA. The CDR3 coding sequence is TGCAGCGTAGCGAGGGCCTACGAGCAGTACTTC. This gives the protein CSVARAYEQYF.